These T cell receptor beta chains were read from a single sample in a study of cytomegalovirus exposure and HLA in healthy donors. TCRdb keeps only in-frame clones here, not all; method: immunoSEQ multiplex PCR. The profile shows fewer than 90,000 clones, approximately 75% of them singletons. Sequencing used PBMCs. All receptors derive from a human donor in good health. Both conserved end residues are part of each CDR3. A D gene is named only where the DNA matches it firmly. Clone size appears in some rows only: once, few, many, or a class for an expanded clone.

D: NA; size: NA; J: TRBJ2-7; V: TRBV5-4; DNA: TGTGCCAGCAGATCCCAGGGCAGCGAGCAGTACTTC; CDR3: CASRSQGSEQYF
D: TRBD1; size: NA; J: TRBJ2-7; V: TRBV2; DNA: TGTGCCAGCAGTAGGGACAGGAGTTCGGACGAGCAGTACTTC; CDR3: CASSRDRSSDEQYF
D: TRBD1; size: NA; J: TRBJ2-5; V: TRBV7-9; DNA: TGTGCCAGCAGCAGAGACAGGGCAGTAAAGACCCAGTACTTC; CDR3: CASSRDRAVKTQYF
D: NA; size: few; J: TRBJ2-1; V: TRBV27; DNA: TGTGCCAGCAGTTTAACGCCCTCAGACTATGAGCAGTTCTTC; CDR3: CASSLTPSDYEQFF
D: TRBD2; size: NA; J: TRBJ2-3; V: TRBV27; DNA: TGTGCCAGCAGACTAGCGTTAAGCACAGATACGCAGTATTTT; CDR3: CASRLALSTDTQYF
D: NA; size: once; J: TRBJ1-2; V: TRBV10-3; DNA: TGTGCCATCAATGAGCAGATCAACTATGGCTACACCTTC; CDR3: CAINEQINYGYTF
D: NA; size: NA; J: TRBJ1-2; V: TRBV15; DNA: TGTGCCACCAGCACCAGACTGACAGAGTCCGGCTACACCTTC; CDR3: CATSTRLTESGYTF
D: TRBD1; size: few; J: TRBJ1-1; V: TRBV5-4; DNA: TGTGCCAGCAGCCTTATGACAGGGGGCAACACTGAAGCTTTCTTT; CDR3: CASSLMTGGNTEAFF
D: TRBD2; size: NA; J: TRBJ2-5; V: TRBV2; DNA: TGTGCCAGCAGTGAAAAGGAGGCAGGGAGGGGAGAGACCCAGTACTTC; CDR3: CASSEKEAGRGETQYF
D: NA; size: NA; J: TRBJ2-7; V: TRBV10-3; DNA: TGTGCCATCAGTGAGCCACGAGGGGGGGACGAGCAGTACTTC; CDR3: CAISEPRGGDEQYF
D: NA; size: NA; J: TRBJ1-2; V: TRBV30; DNA: TGTGCCTGGGGTCTCTTGGGCGGCTACACCTTC; CDR3: CAWGLLGGYTF
D: TRBD1; size: NA; J: TRBJ2-2; V: TRBV7-2; DNA: TGTGCCAGCAGTAGACAGGGGGGGGACACCGGGGAGCTGTTTTTT; CDR3: CASSRQGGDTGELFF
D: NA; size: NA; J: TRBJ1-2; V: TRBV6-5; DNA: TGTGCCAGCAGTTACTCGACAGGCCACTATGGCTACACCTTC; CDR3: CASSYSTGHYGYTF
D: NA; size: NA; J: TRBJ2-1; V: TRBV4-1; DNA: TGCGCCAGCAGCCAAGATGACCGGGGGGCCCCATACAATGAGCAGTTCTTC; CDR3: CASSQDDRGAPYNEQFF
D: NA; size: few; J: TRBJ2-6; V: TRBV6-6; DNA: TGTGCCAGCACCGAGGGGGTAGGAGCTGGGGCCAACGTCCTGACTTTC; CDR3: CASTEGVGAGANVLTF
D: TRBD1; size: NA; J: TRBJ2-3; V: TRBV7-2; DNA: TGTGCCAGCAGCTTACGACAGGGTGGGGATACGCAGTATTTT; CDR3: CASSLRQGGDTQYF
D: NA; size: NA; J: TRBJ2-2; V: TRBV7-8; DNA: TGTGCCAGCAGCTTAGCGGTACAGCCGAACACCGGGGAGCTGTTTTTT; CDR3: CASSLAVQPNTGELFF
D: TRBD1; size: NA; J: TRBJ2-6; V: TRBV7-3; DNA: TGTGCCAGCAGCGGGACAGGGGGGAACTCTGGGGCCAACGTCCTGACTTTC; CDR3: CASSGTGGNSGANVLTF
D: NA; size: NA; J: TRBJ1-4; V: TRBV5-5; DNA: TGTGCCAGCAGCTTGTCAGCAACTAATGAAAAACTGTTTTTT; CDR3: CASSLSATNEKLFF
D: NA; size: NA; J: TRBJ2-7; V: TRBV5-1; DNA: TGCGCCAGCAACGAGGGAACAGTCCCCTTGGCCTACGAGCAGTACTTC; CDR3: CASNEGTVPLAYEQYF
D: NA; size: NA; J: TRBJ2-3; V: TRBV2; DNA: TGTGCCAGCAGTGGGGCTAGCGAGGGTTTGCAGTATTTT; CDR3: CASSGASEGLQYF
D: TRBD2; size: once; J: TRBJ2-7; V: TRBV11-3; DNA: TGTGCCAGCAGCGGGGAGGCGGGGGACGAGCAGTACTTC; CDR3: CASSGEAGDEQYF
D: NA; size: few; J: TRBJ1-3; V: TRBV7-9; DNA: TGTGCCAGCAGCTTAGCCCACTCTGGAAACACCATATATTTT; CDR3: CASSLAHSGNTIYF
D: NA; size: NA; J: TRBJ2-3; V: TRBV7-3; DNA: TGTGCCAGCAGCTTAATGGGGGGGCCCACAGATACGCAGTATTTT; CDR3: CASSLMGGPTDTQYF
D: NA; size: once; J: TRBJ1-2; V: TRBV16; DNA: TGTGCCAGCAGCCAATCCGCAGGGGCGAAGGACTATGGCTACACCTTC; CDR3: CASSQSAGAKDYGYTF
D: TRBD2; size: NA; J: TRBJ2-3; V: TRBV10-1; DNA: TGCGCCAGCAGTGAGTCGAAGGGCGGGGGGACAGATACGCAGTATTTT; CDR3: CASSESKGGGTDTQYF
D: TRBD1; size: NA; J: TRBJ2-2; V: TRBV5-1; DNA: TGCGCCAGCAGGGATACCGGGACAGCGAACACCGGGGAGCTGTTTTTT; CDR3: CASRDTGTANTGELFF
D: TRBD2; size: NA; J: TRBJ2-3; V: TRBV10-3; DNA: TGTGCCATCAGTGAGTTTGATAGCGGGGGGGCAGGAGATACGCAGTATTTT; CDR3: CAISEFDSGGAGDTQYF
D: NA; size: NA; J: TRBJ2-1; V: TRBV18; DNA: TGTGCCAGCTCACCAAGTAGAGATGAGCAGTTCTTC; CDR3: CASSPSRDEQFF
D: TRBD2; size: NA; J: TRBJ2-2; V: TRBV6-5; DNA: TGTGCCAGCAGTTACTCGAGCGGGGGCTACACCGGGGAGCTGTTTTTT; CDR3: CASSYSSGGYTGELFF
D: TRBD2; size: NA; J: TRBJ2-1; V: TRBV4-1; DNA: TGCGCCAGCAGCCAGATCGGGACTAGCGGGGGGCTCAATGAGCAGTTCTTC; CDR3: CASSQIGTSGGLNEQFF
D: NA; size: NA; J: TRBJ2-2; V: TRBV10-3; DNA: TGTGCCATCAGTGAGTCCAGCGTTTCATCCACCGGGGAGCTGTTTTTT; CDR3: CAISESSVSSTGELFF
D: TRBD1; size: NA; J: TRBJ2-7; V: TRBV6-1; DNA: TGTGCCAGCAGTGAACTACAGGGGGCAGCCTACGAGCAGTACTTC; CDR3: CASSELQGAAYEQYF
D: TRBD1; size: NA; J: TRBJ2-2; V: TRBV19; DNA: TGTGCCAGTACCCCGGGACAGACGAACACCGGGGAGCTGTTTTTT; CDR3: CASTPGQTNTGELFF
D: TRBD1; size: once; J: TRBJ1-1; V: TRBV11-1; DNA: TGTGCCAGCAGCCCCTGGGACAGGGCGGACACTGAAGCTTTCTTT; CDR3: CASSPWDRADTEAFF
D: TRBD1; size: NA; J: TRBJ1-4; V: TRBV6-1; DNA: TGTGCCAGCGAGGGACAGGGAAGGATGGAAAAACTGTTTTTT; CDR3: CASEGQGRMEKLFF
D: NA; size: few; J: TRBJ1-1; V: TRBV6-1; DNA: TGTGCCAGCCCAACCGGGGGTACTGAAGCTTTCTTT; CDR3: CASPTGGTEAFF
D: NA; size: few; J: TRBJ2-6; V: TRBV4-3; DNA: TGCGCCAGCAGCCAAGACAGGGAAACCGGGGCCAACGTCCTGACTTTC; CDR3: CASSQDRETGANVLTF
D: NA; size: NA; J: TRBJ1-4; V: TRBV5-1; DNA: TGCGCCAGCAGCTCCCCCGGAGCTAATGAAAAACTGTTTTTT; CDR3: CASSSPGANEKLFF
D: TRBD1; size: NA; J: TRBJ1-6; V: TRBV11-2; DNA: TGTGCCAGCAGCCCAGGGGGGATAGGTGTTGATTCACCCCTCCACTTT; CDR3: CASSPGGIGVDSPLHF
D: NA; size: NA; J: TRBJ2-6; V: TRBV5-1; DNA: TGCGCCAGCAGCTTGGAGGGACACCCCTCTGGGGCCAACGTCCTGACTTTC; CDR3: CASSLEGHPSGANVLTF
D: TRBD1; size: NA; J: TRBJ1-6; V: TRBV2; DNA: TGTGCCAGCACCCAGACAGGGGTAGGTTCACCCCTCCACTTT; CDR3: CASTQTGVGSPLHF
D: NA; size: NA; J: TRBJ1-2; V: TRBV28; DNA: TGTGCCAGCAGTAATGACCTCGGGAGCTATGGCTACCCCTTC; CDR3: CASSNDLGSYGYPF
D: TRBD2; size: NA; J: TRBJ2-1; V: TRBV19; DNA: TGTGCCAGTAGTTCCCAGGATAGGGCGGGGGGGTCCTACAATGAGCAGTTCTTC; CDR3: CASSSQDRAGGSYNEQFF
D: TRBD1; size: once; J: TRBJ1-2; V: TRBV5-1; DNA: TGCGCCAGCAAGGCAGGGGGCTCGGGCTATGGCTACCCCTTC; CDR3: CASKAGGSGYGYPF
D: TRBD1; size: few; J: TRBJ1-6; V: TRBV19; DNA: TGTGCCAGTAGTGCCGGGACAGTCGGGATTAATTCACCCCTCCACTTT; CDR3: CASSAGTVGINSPLHF
D: TRBD1; size: NA; J: TRBJ1-2; V: TRBV11-2; DNA: TGTGCCAGCAGCCGCGGGACAGCAAACTATGGCTACACCTTC; CDR3: CASSRGTANYGYTF
D: TRBD1; size: NA; J: TRBJ2-1; V: TRBV18; DNA: TGTGCCAGCTCACCAGTAGGGGGCCCTGAGCAGTTCTTC; CDR3: CASSPVGGPEQFF
D: NA; size: NA; J: TRBJ2-2; V: TRBV6-1; DNA: TGTGCCAGCCCCCGGGGATTGGGCGACACCGGGGAGCTGTTTTTT; CDR3: CASPRGLGDTGELFF
D: NA; size: NA; J: TRBJ1-2; V: TRBV25-1; DNA: TGTGCCAGCAGTGATGTGGGACACCCTAAAGTCGGACATGGCTACACCTTC; CDR3: CASSDVGHPKVGHGYTF
D: TRBD2; size: NA; J: TRBJ2-1; V: TRBV6-5; DNA: TGTGCCAGCAGACTAGCGGGGGGCGATGAGCAGTTCTTC; CDR3: CASRLAGGDEQFF
D: TRBD1; size: once; J: TRBJ1-2; V: TRBV15; DNA: TGTGCCACCAGCAGGGGTTCGACAGGGTTCTATGGCTACACCTTC; CDR3: CATSRGSTGFYGYTF
D: NA; size: NA; J: TRBJ2-7; V: TRBV7-7; DNA: TGTGCTAGCAGCTTAAAACAGGGAACCGAGCAGTACTTC; CDR3: CASSLKQGTEQYF